The 22 T cell receptor beta chains in this list originate from one sample, sequenced in a study of CD4 and CD8 cells across lung adenocarcinoma regions. MiXCR, run by TCRdb on the PCR reads, gives a single entry per CDR3 protein. The sample contains 9,000 or so distinct CDR3 sequences, approximately 50% of which appear only once. Source material: CD8+ T cells from the margin of a lung tumor. The receptors come from a female donor with lung adenocarcinoma. The CD4 and CD8 labels of this study may be unreliable.

The table lists this clonotype with a count of one. The chain has TRBV6-5 and TRBJ2-2; TRBD2 is a possible D gene (5 bases). The DNA end lines up better with TRBJ2-3; the J call may be wrong. This CDR3 spans 13 amino acids. Germline V gene lookup returns CDR1 MNHEY and CDR2 SVGAGI. The CDR3 region is CASSYDTTGEQYF. CDR3 nucleotides: TGTGCCAGCAGTTACGATACAACCGGGGAGCAGTATTTT.

Relative to its sample, this clonotype is medium-sized. The chain carries TRBV6-5 and TRBJ1-4; 11 bases fit TRBD1. The CDR3 spans 16 residues. J was trimmed by 10 bases and V by 6 bases; bases with no gene match: 13. Per germline, CDR1 MNHEY and CDR2 SVGAGI. CDR3 region: CASRISGQGAGPKLFF. The CDR3, as DNA: TGTGCCAGCAGGATATCCGGACAGGGGGCCGGCCCAAAACTGTTTTTT.

As for this clonotype: At one boundary the junction diverges from the germline segment, which might be a read error. The chain combines TRBV6-1 with TRBJ2-3; D may be TRBD1 (8 bases). The CDR3 length is 14 residues. Germline V gene sequence: CDR1 MNHNS, CDR2 SASEGT. CDR3 coding DNA: TGTGGCAGCAGGGGGCCGGGAGGCAAAAACATGCAGTACTTT. It encodes CGSRGPGGKNMQYF.

The chain joins TRBV27 to TRBJ2-1; D is perhaps TRBD1 (5 bases). V lost 6 bases to trimming and J lost 4 bases, with 10 bases between them. The CDR3 covers 13 residues. Germline V CDR1 and CDR2: MNHEY, SMNVEV (reference sequence). The CDR3 bases are TGTGCCAGCAGACCTGACAGTTACAATGAGCAGTTCTTC. This codes for CASRPDSYNEQFF.

The genes are TRBV5-1 and TRBJ2-1; a possible D gene is TRBD2 (5 bases). The CDR3 has 13 amino acids. V was cut by 4 bases and J by 9 bases, with 14 bases left in between. Germline lookup yields CDR1 SGHRS and CDR2 YFSETQ. CDR3 loop: CASSPSVEAEQFF. The CDR3 DNA reads as TGCGCCAGCAGCCCTTCAGTGGAGGCTGAGCAGTTCTTC.

Comments on this clonotype: At one end the junction does not follow the germline gene, possibly because of a read error. J is TRBJ2-3 and V is TRBV10-1; D is undetermined. This CDR3 is built from 14 residues. The germline CDR1 and CDR2 sequences are WNHNN and SYGVQD (reference sequence). For the CDR3, the DNA is TGCGCCAGCACGGTGAGGCAAGCCACAAATACGCAGTATTTT. Its translation: CASTVRQATNTQYF.

The table lists this clonotype with a few counts. The chain links TRBV10-2 to TRBJ2-3; D call uncertain. The germline V and J ends were trimmed by 0 bases and 7 bases, with 5 bases remaining between them. CDR3 length equals 12 residues. Germline CDR1 reads WSHSY; CDR2 reads SAAADI. DNA of the CDR3: TGCGCCAGCAGTGAGTCGAGGAATACGCAGTATTTT. This gives the protein CASSESRNTQYF.

The chain is built from TRBV5-1 and TRBJ1-3; no reliable D call. Trimming shortened V by 4 bases and J by 1 base, and 15 bases separated the two germline ends. Germline-derived CDR1 and CDR2 are SGHRS and YFSETQ. The CDR3 length is 16 residues. CDR3 loop: CASSPGSVFSGNTIYF. CDR3 DNA: TGCGCCAGCAGCCCCGGGAGTGTGTTTTCTGGAAACACCATATATTTT.

In this sample, this clonotype turned up many times. The rearrangement joins TRBV14 to TRBJ2-2, with 9 nucleotides matching TRBD1. The trim removed 4 bases at V and 5 bases at J, leaving 8 bases unmatched. The V gene's germline CDR1 is SGHDN and CDR2 FVKESK. The CDR3 totals 16 residues. This CDR3 reads CASSLPGTGRTGELFF. Here the CDR3 DNA reads TGTGCCAGCAGCCTACCCGGGACAGGGAGAACCGGGGAGCTGTTTTTT.

This clonotype occurred a few times. This chain uses TRBV9 with TRBJ2-1; 8 nucleotides align to TRBD2. In germline, CDR1 is SGDLS, CDR2 YYNGEE. The V gene end was trimmed by 3 bases and the J gene end by 7 bases; junction bases not matched to a gene: 6. CDR3 length: 14 amino acids. The CDR3 reads CASSGQSGRNEQFF. CDR3 bases: TGTGCCAGCAGCGGACAAAGCGGGAGAAATGAGCAGTTCTTC.

J is TRBJ2-5 and V is TRBV6-2 or TRBV6-3; TRBD2 matches 8 bases. Germline V gene sequence: CDR1 MNHEY, CDR2 SVGEGT. The CDR3 has 14 amino acids. CDR3 bases: TGTGCGGGCAGCGGGGGCGGTGACAAAAACACCCAGTACTTC. Translation: CAGSGGGDKNTQYF.

The chain is built from TRBV6-5 and TRBJ1-2; 11 nucleotides match TRBD1. From germline, CDR1 is MNHEY and CDR2 SVGAGI. This CDR3 comprises 14 residues. J was trimmed by 5 bases and V by 2 bases; bases with no gene match: 1. Here the CDR3 DNA reads TGTGCCAGCAGTTACGGGACAGGGGGGTATGGCTACACCTTC. Its translation is CASSYGTGGYGYTF.

This clonotype was observed a few times. The chain recombines TRBV5-1 with TRBJ2-3; D is uncertain. The CDR3 is 13 residues long. Trimming pared 1 base from V and 0 bases from J, leaving 3 bases between. Germline CDR1 SGHRS, CDR2 YFSETQ. The CDR3 region has the DNA TGCGCCAGCAGCTTGACTAGCACAGATACGCAGTATTTT. Its protein product is CASSLTSTDTQYF.

Details on this clonotype: One end of the junction is discordant with germline, which a read error may explain. This CDR3 is CASSWTLGAQFF. In nucleotides, the CDR3 is TGTGCCAGCAGCTGGACACTCGGGGCGCAGTTTTTT. This sequence joins TRBV6-1 and TRBJ2-3; D is perhaps TRBD1 or TRBD2 (5 bases each). Germline V gives CDR1 MNHNS, CDR2 SASEGT. The CDR3 is 12 residues long.

In its sample, this clonotype was seen many times. The chain uses TRBV6-1 and TRBJ2-3, with TRBD1 matching over 10 bases. CDR1 is MNHNS, CDR2 SASEGT, per germline. This CDR3 has 15 amino acids. Trimming at V came to 6 bases and at J to 2 bases, leaving 5 bases not matched to a gene. CDR3 sequence reads: CASRQTGGSTDTQYF. The CDR3, as DNA: TGTGCCAGCAGGCAGACAGGGGGCTCCACAGATACGCAGTATTTT.

This clonotype was recorded a few times. In nucleotides, the CDR3 is TGTGCCAGCAGTTTTGGCAGATATGGCTACACCTTC. Amino acids: CASSFGRYGYTF. This sequence joins TRBV28 and TRBJ1-2; D uncertain. The CDR3 loop spans 12 amino acids. Trimming removed 3 bases at V and 5 bases at J, with 7 bases between. Germline V CDR1 and CDR2: MDHEN, SYDVKM.

This clonotype is classed as medium-sized. V is TRBV27 and J is TRBJ2-5, with D maybe TRBD1 (6 bases). The J call may be incorrect, as the DNA end agrees better with TRBJ2-7. This CDR3 comprises 15 residues. Per the germline V gene, CDR1 is MNHEY and CDR2 is SMNVEV (reference sequence). The CDR3 reads CASSSPGQGWYEQYF. CDR3 in DNA: TGTGCCAGCAGTTCCCCCGGCCAGGGGTGGTACGAGCAGTACTTC.

This clonotype came up many times. The chain employs TRBV6-1 and TRBJ2-1; 10 positions agree with TRBD1. TRBJ2-7 matches the DNA end more closely, so the J call is doubtful. The CDR3 consists of 13 residues. The V gene's germline CDR1 is MNHNS and CDR2 SASEGT. CDR3 sequence reads: CASRWTGGWEQYF. CDR3 sequence (DNA): TGTGCCAGCAGATGGACAGGGGGGTGGGAGCAGTACTTC.

As for this clonotype: An end of the junction differs from the germline gene, which may be a read error. This chain links TRBV6-1 with TRBJ1-6, with a tentative D call TRBD1 (6 bases). The CDR3 has 18 residues. The germline V gene encodes CDR1 MNHNS and CDR2 SASEGT. CDR3 nucleotides: TGTGCCAGCAATGAAGCGGAGATAATGGGGGCCCCCAATTCACCCCTCCACTTT. This codes for CASNEAEIMGAPNSPLHF.

The sample holds a few counts of this clonotype. The chain combines TRBV5-1 with TRBJ2-2, with TRBD2 matching over 14 bases. Germline CDR1 reads SGHRS; CDR2 reads YFSETQ. This CDR3 is 16 amino acids long. Losses at the gene ends were 10 bases for V and 7 bases for J; bases not matched to a gene: 12. This CDR3 reads CASRGTSGRRDGELFF. The CDR3 DNA follows: TGCGCCTCCCGGGGGACTAGCGGGAGAAGGGACGGGGAGCTGTTTTTT.

This clonotype has a handful of counts. The rearrangement joins TRBV7-2 to TRBJ2-3; D is uncertain. The CDR3 is 13 residues long. Trimming removed 1 base from V and 5 bases from J, with 7 bases in between. Germline values: CDR1 SGHTA, CDR2 FQGNSA. CDR3: CASSLGHRDTQYF. The CDR3 DNA sequence: TGTGCCAGCAGCTTAGGTCATCGAGATACGCAGTATTTT.

The rearrangement uses TRBV14 and TRBJ2-1; 9 nucleotides align to TRBD2. Germline CDR1 SGHDN, CDR2 FVKESK. The CDR3 has 13 residues. V was pared by 5 bases and J by 13 bases, with 9 bases of the junction left unmatched. The CDR3 sequence: CASSLISGTSQFF. The CDR3 nucleotides read TGTGCCAGCAGCTTGATATCCGGGACTAGCCAGTTCTTC.